Each of the 32 T cell receptor beta chains below was sequenced from the same sample in a study of blood T cells in healthy people across ages. A J-beta primer mix and a sample-barcoded 5' primer were used in a second PCR of about 6 to 12 cycles. MiXCR was run by TCRdb on the 5' RACE reads, yielding one entry per CDR3 protein. The repertoire includes some 1.4 million distinct CDR3 sequences, about 40% of them detected once, and roughly 8.2% sits in the top ten. The sample taken for sequencing was blood. These receptors were taken from a woman between 18 and 29 years old in good health.

The chain has TRBV3-1 and TRBJ1-1, with a tentative D call TRBD1 (5 bases). CDR3 length: 13 residues. Germline V gene data show CDR1 as LGHDT and CDR2 as YNNKEL (reference sequence). Trimming removed 3 bases from V and 4 bases from J, with 9 bases in between. The CDR3 region is CASSHRGVTEAFF. The CDR3 DNA follows: TGTGCCAGCAGCCATAGAGGGGTCACTGAAGCTTTCTTT.

The rearrangement joins TRBV20-1 to TRBJ2-3; 13 nucleotides align to TRBD2. The V gene's germline CDR1 is DFQATT and CDR2 SNEGSKA (reference sequence). V gave up 5 bases and J gave up 3 bases; unmatched junction bases: 8. The CDR3 contains 16 residues. CDR3 sequence: CSASDQLAGGTDTQYF. The CDR3 DNA reads TGCAGTGCTTCGGACCAACTAGCGGGGGGGACAGATACGCAGTATTTT.

J is TRBJ1-2 and V is TRBV6-5; D gene unclear. The CDR3 totals 13 residues. The V gene lost 6 bases and the J gene lost 6 bases, with 14 bases spanning the gap. In germline, CDR1 is MNHEY, CDR2 SVGAGI. CDR3 loop: CASRSPWEDGYTF. The DNA for the CDR3 is TGTGCCAGCAGGTCACCGTGGGAGGATGGCTACACCTTC.

The chain links TRBV4-1 to TRBJ2-1; 9 bases agree with TRBD2. TRBJ2-7 explains the end of the DNA better; the J call may be wrong. The CDR3 has 15 residues. Germline V gene data show CDR1 as MGHRA and CDR2 as YSYEKL. DNA for the CDR3: TGCGCCACCAAATACGGGACTAGCATCCACAATGAGCAGTACTTC. It specifies CATKYGTSIHNEQYF.

Comment on this clonotype: A read error is possible here, since a much larger clone lies one base away. This rearrangement joins TRBV7-2 to TRBJ2-5; D may correspond to TRBD1 or TRBD2 (5 bases each). The J call may be in error: the DNA end matches TRBJ2-1 better. Germline V gives CDR1 SGHTA, CDR2 FQGNSA. The CDR3 is made up of 14 amino acids. CDR3 protein: CASSLRDGQETQFF. The DNA of the CDR3 is TGTGCCAGCAGCCTCCGGGACGGACAAGAGACCCAGTTCTTC.

The gene calls are TRBV2 and TRBJ1-5; 10 positions match TRBD1. CDR1 SNHLY and CDR2 FYNNEI come from the germline V gene. J gave up 3 bases and V 6 bases, and 5 bases lay outside the gene matches. The CDR3 is made up of 15 amino acids. This chain's CDR3 is CASREDRGTNQPQHF. The CDR3 DNA reads as TGTGCCAGCAGGGAGGACAGGGGGACCAATCAGCCCCAGCATTTT.

The chain recombines TRBV3-1 with TRBJ2-4; TRBD1 matches at 7 bases. The end of the DNA is better explained by TRBJ2-7, so the J call may be wrong. This CDR3 is built from 14 residues. CDR1 is LGHDT and CDR2 is YNNKEL in the germline V gene (reference sequence). The CDR3 region is CASSQPDRAYEQYF. CDR3 nucleotides: TGTGCCAGCAGCCAACCAGACAGGGCGTACGAGCAGTACTTC.

The genes are TRBV20-1 and TRBJ1-6, with D possibly being TRBD1 (5 bases). The CDR3 runs to 16 residues. CDR1 DFQATT and CDR2 SNEGSKA come from the germline V gene (reference sequence). Here the CDR3 reads CSALRDRSLDNSPLHF. The DNA of the CDR3 is TGCAGCGCCCTCAGGGATCGGTCGCTGGATAATTCACCCCTCCACTTT.

The V call is TRBV28, the J call TRBJ1-5; 7 nucleotides match TRBD1. V lost 8 bases, J lost 2 bases, and 9 bases stayed unmatched. The germline CDR1 and CDR2 sequences are MDHEN and SYDVKM. The CDR3 runs to 15 residues. In DNA, the CDR3 is TGTGCCAGCCACCCCACAGGGGTTGGCAATCAGCCCCAGCATTTT. Translated, it gives CASHPTGVGNQPQHF.

This clonotype was detected a few times. This chain joins TRBV15 and TRBJ2-6, with D unclear. V lost 1 base and J 0 bases, leaving 19 bases between the germline ends. The CDR3 extends over 20 amino acids. Germline V CDR1 and CDR2: LNHNV, YYDKDF (reference sequence). CDR3 nucleotide sequence: TGTGCCACCAGCAGAGGAATTTGGGTAGCACCACCCTCTGGGGCCAACGTCCTGACTTTC. Amino acids: CATSRGIWVAPPSGANVLTF.

This clonotype was counted a few times. This chain links TRBV5-1 with TRBJ2-1; 10 nucleotides align to TRBD1. Germline lookup yields CDR1 SGHRS and CDR2 YFSETQ. The CDR3 has 15 residues. The V and J ends lost 4 bases and 4 bases, in that order; junction bases with no gene match: 5. The CDR3 here is CASSRSGQGYNEQFF. The CDR3 bases are TGCGCCAGCAGCCGCTCGGGACAGGGGTACAATGAGCAGTTCTTC.

This clonotype was counted a few times. The chain has TRBV6-5 and TRBJ2-3; 7 bases agree with TRBD2. V was pared by 10 bases and J by 0 bases, with 10 bases of the junction left unmatched. Per germline, CDR1 MNHEY and CDR2 SVGAGI. The CDR3 is 15 residues long. DNA of the CDR3: TGTGCCACCCGCCCACTAGCGCAGAGCACAGATACGCAGTATTTT. Amino acid sequence: CATRPLAQSTDTQYF.

The chain carries TRBV18 and TRBJ2-7; D not resolved. The CDR3 contains 14 residues. V lost 2 bases and J lost 2, with 10 bases in between. Germline-derived CDR1 and CDR2 are KGHSH and LQKENI. Here the CDR3 reads CASSPVADPYEQYF. CDR3 sequence (DNA): TGTGCCAGCTCACCAGTCGCAGACCCCTACGAGCAGTACTTC.

The sample holds a few counts of this clonotype. This sequence joins TRBV3-1 and TRBJ2-1; 8 bases agree with TRBD2. The CDR3 has 15 amino acids. The trim removed 6 bases at V and 8 bases at J, leaving 12 bases unmatched. Germline CDR1 LGHDT, CDR2 YNNKEL (reference sequence). CDR3 in amino acids: CASRSLAGRGDEQFF. The DNA for the CDR3 is TGTGCCAGCAGATCCTTAGCGGGGAGGGGAGATGAGCAGTTCTTC.

V is TRBV5-1 and J is TRBJ2-1; TRBD2 matches at 10 bases. The DNA end favors TRBJ2-7, so the J call may be wrong. CDR3 length: 17 residues. The germline V gene has CDR1 SGHRS and CDR2 YFSETQ. The CDR3 DNA reads as TGCGCCAGCAGCTGCTATCAGACTAGCGGGCAATGCAATGAGCAGTACTTC. This translates into CASSCYQTSGQCNEQYF.

This clonotype has more than one count but fewer than ten. The chain carries TRBV20-1 and TRBJ1-2; D is unresolved. V was pared by 5 bases and J by 4 bases, with 17 bases between. The CDR3 spans 14 residues. CDR1 is DFQATT, CDR2 SNEGSKA, per germline (reference sequence). CDR3 sequence: CSAHPPRYFYGYTF. The DNA for the CDR3 is TGCAGTGCTCACCCTCCACGGTATTTCTATGGCTACACCTTC.

This chain links TRBV6-1 with TRBJ1-2; D gene uncertain. CDR1 and CDR2 (germline): MNHNS, SASEGT. The germline V and J ends were trimmed by 7 bases and 7 bases, with 13 bases remaining between them. The CDR3 totals 12 residues. This chain's CDR3 is CASTEPGFGYTF. In DNA form, the CDR3 reads TGTGCCAGCACCGAACCGGGATTTGGCTACACCTTC.

V is TRBV10-2 and J is TRBJ2-7; 7 bases are shared with TRBD1. Germline CDR1 WSHSY, CDR2 SAAADI. This CDR3 is 14 amino acids long. Trimming cost V 7 bases and J 3 bases; bases outside gene matches: 9. For the CDR3, the DNA is TGCGCCAGCAAGGAGACAGGGACCAACTACGAGCAGTACTTC. Protein product: CASKETGTNYEQYF.

This clonotype was seen a few times. J is TRBJ2-7 and V is TRBV4-1; no firm D call. The CDR3 consists of 15 residues. V was shortened by 3 bases and J by 0 bases, with 12 bases between the two germline ends. Germline assignment: CDR1 MGHRA and CDR2 YSYEKL. The CDR3 sequence is CASSHLTGSSYEQYF. CDR3 in DNA: TGCGCCAGCAGCCACCTGACCGGAAGCTCCTACGAGCAGTACTTC.

As regards this clonotype: Compared with germline, one end of the junction differs, possibly owing to a read error. This chain connects TRBV12-3 or TRBV12-4 to TRBJ1-2; D call uncertain. The CDR3 sequence is 13 residues long. The CDR3 bases are TGTGCCAGCAGTTCGCCGAATAACTACGGCTACACCTTC. Translated: CASSSPNNYGYTF.

The gene calls are TRBV9 and TRBJ1-1; D call uncertain. The V gene lost 7 bases and the J gene lost 5 bases, with 15 bases spanning the gap. CDR1 is SGDLS and CDR2 is YYNGEE in the germline V gene. The CDR3 contains 13 residues. The CDR3 DNA sequence: TGTGCCAGCCAACAGACGTCGGAAACTGAAGCTTTCTTT. It translates to CASQQTSETEAFF.

This rearrangement joins TRBV28 to TRBJ1-1; 9 bases map to TRBD1. This CDR3 comprises 16 residues. Looked up from germline, CDR1 is MDHEN and CDR2 is SYDVKM. Germline trimming cut 3 bases from V and 4 bases from J; bases unmatched to any gene: 9. Here the CDR3 reads CASSFPTGGAGTEAFF. The DNA of the CDR3 is TGTGCCAGCAGTTTCCCAACAGGGGGCGCGGGCACTGAAGCTTTCTTT. The variable domain in full, with the rest retrieved from reference TRBV28 and TRBJ1-1, is DVKVTQSSRYLVKRTGEKVFLECVQDMDHENMFWYRQDPGLGLRLIYFSYDVKMKEKGDIPEGYSVSREKKERFSLILESASTNQTSMYLCASSFPTGGAGTEAFFGQGTRLTVV.

This clonotype was detected a few times. This chain uses TRBV7-2 with TRBJ2-1; D perhaps matches TRBD2 (6 bases). Germline V gene lookup returns CDR1 SGHTA and CDR2 FQGNSA. The CDR3 extends over 16 amino acids. Between the trimmed V and J ends, which lost 3 bases and 0 bases, there was a span of 12 bases. The CDR3 sequence: CASSFGSGSSYNEQFF. The CDR3 DNA reads TGTGCCAGCAGCTTTGGTAGCGGCAGCTCCTACAATGAGCAGTTCTTC.

The V call is TRBV6-6, the J call TRBJ1-5, with 9 bases identical to TRBD1. With V trimmed by 6 bases and J by 5 bases, 8 bases remained unmatched. The CDR3 is made up of 15 amino acids. Germline loops: CDR1 MNHNY, CDR2 SVGAGI (reference sequence). CDR3 residues: CASSIRDRDDQPQHF. The CDR3, as DNA: TGTGCCAGCAGCATCCGGGACAGGGATGATCAGCCCCAGCATTTT.

This sequence joins TRBV7-2 and TRBJ2-5, with D maybe TRBD2 (5 bases). The J call may be incorrect, as the DNA end agrees better with TRBJ2-7. From germline, CDR1 is SGHTA and CDR2 FQGNSA. CDR3 size: 14 residues. CDR3: CASSIRRFGDEQYF. The CDR3 DNA reads TGTGCCAGCAGCATACGGAGGTTCGGCGACGAGCAGTACTTC.

The gene calls are TRBV29-1 and TRBJ2-5, with a weak D call TRBD1 (6 bases). V was cut by 6 bases and J by 2 bases, with 13 bases left in between. Germline CDR1 reads SQVTM; CDR2 reads ANQGSEA. The CDR3 loop spans 13 amino acids. CDR3 DNA: TGCAGCGTCGTCCACGACAGGCAAGAGACCCAGTACTTC. Its protein is CSVVHDRQETQYF. Full variable domain (missing parts from reference TRBV29-1 and TRBJ2-5): SAVISQKPSRDICQRGTSLTIQCQVDSQVTMMFWYRQQPGQSLTLIATANQGSEATYESGFVIDKFPISRPNLTFSTLTVSNMSPEDSSIYLCSVVHDRQETQYFGPGTRLLVL.

V gene TRBV6-1 combines with J gene TRBJ2-7; D is unclear. Germline CDR1 MNHNS, CDR2 SASEGT. V was trimmed by 6 bases and J by 3 bases, leaving 18 bases between them. CDR3 length: 15 amino acids. This CDR3 is CASRLSRIGNYEQYF. CDR3 DNA sequence: TGTGCCAGCAGGCTGAGCCGCATTGGAAACTACGAGCAGTACTTC.

CDR3 in amino acids: CAIKTLSGSEQYF. CDR3 bases: TGTGCCATCAAGACCCTTAGCGGGAGCGAGCAGTACTTC. The chain has TRBV10-3 and TRBJ2-5, with 9 bases fitting TRBD2. The closer fit of TRBJ2-7 to the DNA end suggests the J call may be wrong. Germline V gene data show CDR1 as ENHRY and CDR2 as SYGVKD. CDR3 length: 13 amino acids.

About this clonotype itself: The junction does not match germline at one end; this may be a read error. This chain uses TRBV6-1 with TRBJ2-6, with D perhaps TRBD1 (5 bases). The CDR3 length is 13 residues. CDR1 MNHNS and CDR2 SASEGT come from the germline V gene. The CDR3 here is CASSVSGANGLTF. DNA of the CDR3: TGTGCCAGCAGTGTTTCTGGGGCCAACGGCCTGACTTTC.

The rearrangement uses TRBV29-1 and TRBJ2-3, with 7 bases fitting TRBD1. The junction had 3 bases not matched to a gene; V was cut back by 5 bases and J by 7 bases. The length of the CDR3 is 11 residues. CDR1 is SQVTM, CDR2 ANQGSEA, per germline. This CDR3 reads CSVRTGYTQYF. CDR3 sequence (DNA): TGCAGCGTTCGGACAGGCTATACGCAGTATTTT.

This clonotype was seen a few times. This chain connects TRBV2 to TRBJ2-3; 9 bases are a match to TRBD2. The CDR3 runs to 15 residues. V shed 6 bases, J shed 4 bases, and the junction held 8 bases outside the gene matches. Germline V lookup: CDR1 SNHLY, CDR2 FYNNEI. The CDR3 is CASSSNLAGPDTQYF. Here the CDR3 DNA reads TGTGCCAGCAGCTCAAACCTAGCGGGACCAGATACGCAGTATTTT.

CDR3 amino acids: CASQTGTGSSYNEQFF. CDR3 in DNA: TGCGCCAGCCAAACAGGGACCGGAAGCTCCTACAATGAGCAGTTCTTC. The chain employs TRBV5-1 and TRBJ2-1; tentative D call: TRBD1 (6 bases). Germline CDR1 reads SGHRS; CDR2 reads YFSETQ. The CDR3 loop spans 16 amino acids. V lost 7 bases and J lost 0, with 17 bases in between.